One sample yielded the 4 T cell receptor beta chains listed below, sequenced in a study of T cell responses to AZD1222 COVID-19 vaccine. Method: immunoSEQ multiplex PCR; TCRdb's copy keeps in-frame clones and lacks some. The sample has about 120,000 clones; about 90% are singletons. The sequencing used peripheral blood, collected on day 0 of AZD1222 vaccination. Source of these receptors: an adult in good health.

The rearrangement links TRBV5-4 to TRBJ1-2; weak D call: TRBD1 (5 bases). CDR3 length: 14 residues. V lost 3 bases and J lost 3, with 12 bases in between. In germline, CDR1 is SGHNT, CDR2 YYREEE (reference sequence). The CDR3 region is CASSSTRGYYGYTF. The CDR3 bases are TGTGCCAGCAGCTCGACTAGGGGCTACTATGGCTACACCTTC.

The genes are TRBV5-1 and TRBJ1-3; 9 bases agree with TRBD1. CDR1 and CDR2 from the germline V gene are SGHRS and YFSETQ. V was pared by 4 bases and J by 1 base, with 9 bases of the junction left unmatched. The CDR3 totals 17 residues. The CDR3 region is CASSPRTGEVSGNTIYF. The CDR3 DNA reads as TGCGCCAGCAGCCCGAGGACAGGGGAAGTTTCTGGAAACACCATATATTTT.

The chain recombines TRBV30 with TRBJ1-4; TRBD1 is a possible D gene (5 bases). The CDR3 is 13 amino acids. Germline V gene sequence: CDR1 GTSNPN, CDR2 SVGIG (reference sequence). Trimming took off 5 bases at V and 7 bases at J, with 14 bases between the two ends. The CDR3 nucleotides are TGTGCCTGGCAGGGAGGATTTGGTGAAAAACTGTTTTTT. This gives the protein CAWQGGFGEKLFF. The full variable domain, rest sourced from reference TRBV30 and TRBJ1-4, is SQTIHQWPATLVQPVGSPLSLECTVEGTSNPNLYWYRQAAGRGLQLLFYSVGIGQISSEVPQNLSASRPQDRQFILSSKKLLLSDSGFYLCAWQGGFGEKLFFGSGTQLSVL.

This rearrangement joins TRBV28 to TRBJ2-7; tentatively, D is TRBD2 (5 bases). Deletions cut 3 bases from V and 3 bases from J, with 9 bases between. The CDR3 loop spans 13 amino acids. Germline assignment: CDR1 MDHEN and CDR2 SYDVKM. The CDR3 nucleotides read TGTGCCAGCAGTTTGGGAGCCATCTACGAGCAGTACTTC. Encoded protein: CASSLGAIYEQYF. The full variable domain, completed using reference TRBV28 and TRBJ2-7, is DVKVTQSSRYLVKRTGEKVFLECVQDMDHENMFWYRQDPGLGLRLIYFSYDVKMKEKGDIPEGYSVSREKKERFSLILESASTNQTSMYLCASSLGAIYEQYFGPGTRLTVT.